The 32 T cell receptor beta chains below were found in one sample sequenced in a study of T cells in Graves' hyperthyroidism and ophthalmopathy. There were TCR beta CDR3 regions amplified from RNA transcripts. The HTBI primer set was used in a first-round RT-PCR of the TCR CDR3. TCRdb recomputed calls from the multiplex PCR reads with MiXCR, one row per CDR3 protein. The sample holds roughly 640,000 distinct CDR3 sequences, around 16% seen once. The sample taken for sequencing was blood. All receptors come from a woman aged 40 to 55 with Graves' ophthalmopathy.

This clonotype was picked up many times. V usage is TRBV20-1 and J usage is TRBJ2-7; D assignment may be TRBD1 or TRBD2 (5 bases each). The germline V and J ends were trimmed by 6 bases and 4 bases, with 16 bases remaining between them. Germline V gene lookup returns CDR1 DFQATT and CDR2 SNEGSKA (reference sequence). The CDR3 covers 13 residues. CDR3 region: CSADRDGEYEQYF. The DNA for the CDR3 is TGCAGTGCGGACCGGGACGGGGAATACGAGCAGTACTTC.

CDR3 bases: TGTGCCAGCAGTTCGGGACTAGCGCCTCAAGAGACCCAGTACTTC. Translated: CASSSGLAPQETQYF. The chain is built from TRBV27 and TRBJ2-5; TRBD2 matches at 10 bases. This CDR3 is built from 15 residues. V gave up 4 bases and J gave up 2 bases; unmatched junction bases: 4. Germline loops: CDR1 MNHEY, CDR2 SMNVEV (reference sequence).

The rearrangement links TRBV27 to TRBJ2-1; 9 nucleotides agree with TRBD2. The ends lost 6 bases at V and 9 bases at J; junction bases unmatched: 9. This CDR3 has 14 amino acids. Germline V gene lookup returns CDR1 MNHEY and CDR2 SMNVEV (reference sequence). The CDR3 nucleotides read TGTGCCAGCAGAGGGGGTAGCGGGGGTCGTGAGCAGTTCTTC. Translated: CASRGGSGGREQFF.

This clonotype has ten or more counts. The chain combines TRBV20-1 with TRBJ1-5, with 9 bases identical to TRBD1. The V segment lost 4 bases and the J segment 4 bases; nucleotides outside the gene matches: 5. The CDR3 is 14 amino acids. Germline loops: CDR1 DFQATT, CDR2 SNEGSKA (reference sequence). The CDR3 DNA reads TGCAGTGCTACAAGGACAGGGGATAATCAGCCCCAGCATTTT. This sequence encodes CSATRTGDNQPQHF.

In regard to this clonotype: At one end, the junction sequence differs from germline, possibly due to a read error. The genes are TRBV11-2 and TRBJ2-1; perhaps TRBD2 as D (5 bases). Germline V CDR1 and CDR2: SGHAT, FQNNGV. The CDR3 runs 15 residues. CDR3 in DNA: TGTGCCAGCAGCTGGGTGTCGGGAAGCGACAATGGGCAGTTCTTC. Its protein product is CASSWVSGSDNGQFF. Based on the CDR3 plus reference TRBV11-2 and TRBJ2-1, the full variable domain is EAGVAQSPRYKIIEKRQSVAFWCNPISGHATLYWYQQILGQGPKLLIQFQNNGVVDDSQLPKDRFSAERLKGVDSTLKIQPAKLEDSAVYLCASSWVSGSDNGQFFGPGTRLTVL.

This clonotype was detected only once. This may be a read error: a much more frequent sequence differs by one nucleotide. The chain carries TRBV6-2 or TRBV6-3 and TRBJ1-5; tentatively, D is TRBD1 (5 bases). Germline V CDR1 and CDR2: MNHEY, SVGEGT. The CDR3 is 14 residues long. Trimming took off 5 bases at V and 2 bases at J, with 10 bases between the two ends. CDR3 nucleotides: TGTGCCAGCAGTGGGGGTGTTGGCAATCAGCCCCAGCATTTT. Amino acid sequence: CASSGGVGNQPQHF.

V and J are TRBV4-1 and TRBJ2-5; a weak D match, TRBD2 (7 bases). Germline lookup yields CDR1 MGHRA and CDR2 YSYEKL. V lost 1 base and J lost 1, with 16 bases in between. The CDR3 runs to 17 residues. The CDR3 spells CASSQASNGGPQETQYF. CDR3 bases: TGCGCCAGCAGCCAAGCCTCGAACGGGGGGCCCCAAGAGACCCAGTACTTC.

Turning to this clonotype: At one boundary the junction diverges from the germline segment, which might be a read error. The chain couples TRBV20-1 to TRBJ1-1; 8 bases fit TRBD1. The CDR3 is 14 amino acids. Per the germline V gene, CDR1 is DFQATT and CDR2 is SNEGSKA (reference sequence). CDR3 coding DNA: TGCAGTACTAGTCCAGGGGGCATCGGCACTGAAGCTTTCTTT. It translates to CSTSPGGIGTEAFF.

The chain uses TRBV7-8 and TRBJ2-1; 11 bases are a match to TRBD2. Germline lookup yields CDR1 SGHVS and CDR2 FQNEAQ. V lost 4 bases, J lost 4 bases, and 12 bases stayed unmatched. This CDR3 has 18 amino acids. This CDR3 reads CASSSPGGGTSGYNEQFF. In DNA form, the CDR3 reads TGTGCCAGCAGCTCCCCCGGGGGCGGGACTAGCGGTTACAATGAGCAGTTCTTC.

At least ten counts were recorded for this clonotype. V gene TRBV5-1 combines with J gene TRBJ2-1; weak D call: TRBD1 (6 bases). From germline, CDR1 is SGHRS and CDR2 YFSETQ. The CDR3 contains 16 residues. The V end was cut by 2 bases, the J end by 6 bases, with 18 bases between. The CDR3 reads CASSLHTGIEGNEQFF. DNA for the CDR3: TGCGCCAGCAGCTTACATACAGGGATTGAGGGCAATGAGCAGTTCTTC.

This clonotype was recorded at least ten times. CDR3 DNA: TGTGCCAGCAGTTACCTCCCAGGCACCGGGGGCACTGAAGCTTTCTTT. Protein: CASSYLPGTGGTEAFF. V and J are TRBV28 and TRBJ1-1; possibly TRBD1 for D (5 bases). CDR1 MDHEN and CDR2 SYDVKM come from the germline V gene. The germline V and J ends were trimmed by 4 bases and 4 bases, with 19 bases remaining between them. The CDR3 runs to 16 residues.

There are a few counts of this clonotype. The rearrangement uses TRBV20-1 and TRBJ2-5; 9 bases are shared with TRBD1. The CDR3 consists of 14 residues. Germline V gives CDR1 DFQATT, CDR2 SNEGSKA (reference sequence). The V gene end was trimmed by 1 base and the J gene end by 2 bases; junction bases not matched to a gene: 2. The CDR3: CSARGDRVQETQYF. The CDR3, as DNA: TGCAGTGCTAGAGGGGACAGGGTTCAAGAGACCCAGTACTTC.

In this sample, this clonotype turned up a few times. This chain joins TRBV18 and TRBJ1-4; D may be TRBD1 (5 bases). Germline values: CDR1 KGHSH, CDR2 LQKENI. The CDR3 spans 15 residues. Trimming cost V 3 bases and J 8 bases, with 16 bases left between them. The CDR3 DNA reads TGTGCCAGCTCACCGTACCAGGGTCAGGAAGAAAAACTGTTTTTT. This sequence encodes CASSPYQGQEEKLFF.

This clonotype was counted at least ten times. V gene TRBV28 combines with J gene TRBJ1-1, with unresolved D. The CDR3 is 12 residues long. V lost 6 bases and J 7 bases, leaving 12 bases between the germline ends. The germline gives CDR1 MDHEN, CDR2 SYDVKM. The CDR3 nucleotides read TGTGCCAGCAGAAGCGAACCACTTGAAGCTTTCTTT. Protein: CASRSEPLEAFF.

This clonotype has ten or more counts. This chain connects TRBV20-1 to TRBJ2-7; 9 positions agree with TRBD1. CDR3 length: 15 amino acids. Germline loops: CDR1 DFQATT, CDR2 SNEGSKA (reference sequence). The V segment lost 3 bases and the J segment 3 bases; nucleotides outside the gene matches: 9. CDR3 nucleotides: TGCAGTGCTAGGCCCACCGAGACAGGGGGCTACGAGCAGTACTTC. Its protein is CSARPTETGGYEQYF.

A few counts support this clonotype. The chain recombines TRBV29-1 with TRBJ1-1, with TRBD1 as a possible D gene (5 bases). CDR3 length equals 12 residues. With 7 bases removed from V and 1 base from J, the gap between germline ends came to 10 bases. CDR1 is SQVTM, CDR2 ANQGSEA, per germline. The chain's CDR3 is CSAWTPNTEAFF. CDR3 sequence (DNA): TGCAGCGCTTGGACACCGAACACTGAAGCTTTCTTT.

This clonotype was observed a handful of times. The chain has TRBV20-1 and TRBJ1-5, with D tentatively TRBD1 (5 bases). Germline loops: CDR1 DFQATT, CDR2 SNEGSKA (reference sequence). V lost 5 bases, J lost 4 bases, and 9 bases lay in between. CDR3 length: 12 residues. CDR3: CSAGTINQPQHF. The CDR3 DNA follows: TGCAGTGCTGGGACGATAAATCAGCCCCAGCATTTT.

The V and J genes are TRBV3-1 and TRBJ1-3, with D maybe TRBD1 (5 bases). The CDR3 sequence is 14 residues long. The V end was cut by 5 bases, the J end by 0 bases, with 8 bases between. Germline V gives CDR1 LGHDT, CDR2 YNNKEL (reference sequence). The CDR3 sequence: CASSVTGSGNTIYF. For the CDR3, the DNA is TGTGCCAGCAGCGTCACAGGCTCTGGAAACACCATATATTTT.

This clonotype has at least ten counts. This rearrangement joins TRBV29-1 to TRBJ1-5; D is perhaps TRBD1 (6 bases). The CDR3 sequence is 13 residues long. Germline V gene lookup returns CDR1 SQVTM and CDR2 ANQGSEA. Between the trimmed V and J ends, which lost 1 base and 3 bases, there was a span of 7 bases. CDR3 region: CSVEAGVNQPQHF. The CDR3 bases are TGCAGCGTTGAAGCAGGGGTCAATCAGCCCCAGCATTTT.

The table lists this clonotype with a few counts. V usage is TRBV6-2 or TRBV6-3 and J usage is TRBJ2-3; D perhaps matches TRBD1 (5 bases). The germline V and J ends were trimmed by 5 bases and 1 base, with 13 bases remaining between them. The germline V gene encodes CDR1 MNHEY and CDR2 SVGEGT. CDR3 length: 15 amino acids. CDR3 protein: CASSPQALGTDTQYF. DNA of the CDR3: TGTGCCAGCAGTCCACAGGCCTTGGGCACAGATACGCAGTATTTT.

This clonotype was seen repeatedly, ten times or more. The chain combines TRBV30 with TRBJ1-1; D uncertain. CDR1 is GTSNPN, CDR2 SVGIG, per germline (reference sequence). Between the trimmed V and J ends, which lost 2 bases and 0 bases, there was a span of 7 bases. The CDR3 has 13 residues. CDR3 DNA sequence: TGTGCCTGGAGTACGACGTTGAACACTGAAGCTTTCTTT. It is translated as CAWSTTLNTEAFF.

This clonotype was detected ten times or more. V usage is TRBV11-2 and J usage is TRBJ2-5; 9 bases are shared with TRBD2. V dropped 4 bases and J dropped 5; count of bases not matched to a gene: 11. This CDR3 has 16 amino acids. The V gene's germline CDR1 is SGHAT and CDR2 FQNNGV. The CDR3 loop reads CASSYVLAGVGETQYF. The CDR3 bases are TGTGCCAGCAGCTACGTTTTAGCGGGGGTGGGGGAGACCCAGTACTTC.

This clonotype was counted at least ten times. J is TRBJ2-6 and V is TRBV20-1; no definite D call. This CDR3 region has 15 residues. Germline V gene data show CDR1 as DFQATT and CDR2 as SNEGSKA (reference sequence). Trimming removed 3 bases at V and 4 bases at J, with 13 bases between. As DNA, the CDR3 is TGCAGTGCTAGCGGTCCGGGCGACGGGGCCAACGTCCTGACTTTC. This translates into CSASGPGDGANVLTF.

Only a few counts were recorded for this clonotype. The rearrangement links TRBV5-1 to TRBJ1-6, with 8 bases lining up with TRBD1. The CDR3 loop spans 16 amino acids. CDR1 SGHRS and CDR2 YFSETQ come from the germline V gene. Losses at the gene ends were 3 bases for V and 7 bases for J; bases not matched to a gene: 9. The CDR3 DNA reads as TGCGCCAGCAGCTGGACGGACAGGGCTGAGAATTCACCCCTCCACTTT. Its translation: CASSWTDRAENSPLHF. The whole variable domain, filled in from reference TRBV5-1 and TRBJ1-6, reads KAGVTQTPRYLIKTRGQQVTLSCSPISGHRSVSWYQQTPGQGLQFLFEYFSETQRNKGNFPGRFSGRQFSNSRSEMNVSTLELGDSALYLCASSWTDRAENSPLHFGNGTRLTVT.

In its sample, this clonotype was seen many times. V and J are TRBV12-3 or TRBV12-4 and TRBJ2-2; 10 nucleotides line up with TRBD2. Trimming took 5 bases from V and 8 from J; bases not matched to a gene: 2. This CDR3 has 13 residues. The CDR3 sequence is CASSVLAGGELFF. The CDR3 DNA reads as TGTGCCAGCAGTGTACTAGCGGGAGGGGAGCTGTTTTTT.

This chain uses TRBV28 with TRBJ2-7; tentative D call: TRBD2 (7 bases). The ends were cut back, 5 bases at V and 7 bases at J, with 27 bases in the middle. The CDR3 is made up of 17 amino acids. Germline lookup yields CDR1 MDHEN and CDR2 SYDVKM. The chain's CDR3 is CASSPLGGWLAAREQYF. CDR3 DNA: TGTGCCAGCAGTCCCCTAGGGGGGTGGCTAGCGGCGAGGGAGCAGTACTTC.

This clonotype showed up many times. This rearrangement joins TRBV6-1 to TRBJ2-1; TRBD2 aligns across 10 bases. The V gene end was trimmed by 2 bases and the J gene end by 2 bases; junction bases not matched to a gene: 3. This CDR3 region has 16 residues. Germline V CDR1 and CDR2: MNHNS, SASEGT. The CDR3 bases are TGTGCCAGCAGTGAACTAGCGGGAGTTCCCTACAATGAGCAGTTCTTC. Protein sequence: CASSELAGVPYNEQFF.

This clonotype was recorded at least ten times. The gene calls are TRBV18 and TRBJ2-3, with 11 bases that match TRBD2. CDR1 is KGHSH and CDR2 is LQKENI in the germline V gene. The CDR3 spans 16 residues. The V segment lost 3 bases and the J segment 1 base; nucleotides outside the gene matches: 3. CDR3 nucleotide sequence: TGTGCCAGCTCACCTATAGCGGGGGGGCGCACAGATACGCAGTATTTT. Residues: CASSPIAGGRTDTQYF.

In its sample, this clonotype was seen a few times. The chain joins TRBV27 to TRBJ2-3; 8 positions agree with TRBD2. Germline-derived CDR1 and CDR2 are MNHEY and SMNVEV (reference sequence). V was clipped by 4 bases and J by 6 bases; unmatched bases: 12. This CDR3 has 16 amino acids. The CDR3 spells CASSSHRAGGSDTQYF. Here the CDR3 DNA reads TGTGCCAGCAGTTCCCATAGGGCGGGAGGATCGGATACGCAGTATTTT.

The V and J genes are TRBV6-1 and TRBJ2-2; D might be TRBD2 (6 bases). The V end lost 1 base, the J end lost 4 bases, and 10 bases lay between the germline ends. CDR3 length: 15 amino acids. The germline V gene has CDR1 MNHNS and CDR2 SASEGT. For the CDR3, the DNA is TGTGCCAGCAGTGAAGGGAGGGGCGGCACCGGGGAGCTGTTTTTT. It codes for CASSEGRGGTGELFF.

The J gene is TRBJ2-1, the V gene TRBV6-1; 11 nucleotides line up with TRBD2. After removal of 4 bases from V and 3 bases from J, the junction contained 2 bases not matched to a gene. CDR1 MNHNS and CDR2 SASEGT come from the germline V gene. The CDR3 consists of 15 residues. CDR3 nucleotide sequence: TGTGCCAGCAGTGGTAGCGGGGGGGGCTACAATGAGCAGTTCTTC. Translated: CASSGSGGGYNEQFF.

This clonotype was seen at least ten times. This chain joins TRBV28 and TRBJ1-2; D remains unclear. The germline CDR1 and CDR2 sequences are MDHEN and SYDVKM. This CDR3 spans 13 amino acids. Trimming took off 6 bases at V and 6 bases at J, with 14 bases between the two ends. CDR3: CASRPPNQDGYTF. As DNA, the CDR3 is TGTGCCAGCAGGCCCCCCAACCAGGATGGCTACACCTTC.